This T cell receptor beta chain was sequenced for a study of immune evolution from preneoplasia to lung adenocarcinoma. Germline V gene data show CDR1 as MGHRA and CDR2 as YSYEKL. Trimming at V came to 6 bases and at J to 6 bases, leaving 17 bases not matched to a gene. The CDR3 is 17 amino acids. Two lung cancer pathologists independently confirmed each histologic diagnosis. Produced via immunoSEQ multiplex PCR; TCRdb's table is partial and in-frame only. The table has more than 7,500 clones, about 81% seen once; the top ten hold 2.9%. V and J are TRBV4-1 and TRBJ1-1, with 9 nucleotides matching TRBD1. This receptor was taken from a person aged 65-85 years with lung adenocarcinoma. Sample: FFPE lung adenocarcinoma in situ tissue. The CDR3 DNA reads as TGCGCCAGCAGACGAAGTTCTTCCAGGGACAGGGTCTCTGAAGCTTTCTTT. This codes for CASRRSSSRDRVSEAFF.